This T cell receptor (beta chain) was observed in a study of OX40 agonist ivuxolimab in advanced cancers. For context, the study as a whole: Ivuxolimab was a fully human IgG2 agonistic monoclonal antibody targeting the costimulatory receptor OX40 (CD134). The paper reports the monotherapy dose-escalation portion (N of about 50 patients) of the phase I ivuxolimab trial. In the dose-escalation cohort, nearly 85% of patients were male, and the mean age was roughly 60 years with a range of roughly 20 to 85. Intravenous ivuxolimab was administered to patients every 2 weeks at six dose levels: 0.01, 0.1, 0.3, 1.5, 3 and 10 mg/kg. Among the approximately 50 dose-escalation patients, about 20 had hepatocellular carcinoma, 15 melanoma, 9 renal cell carcinoma and 9 head and neck cancer. The point of sequencing TCRbeta in the periphery was to test whether ivuxolimab changed TCR sequence diversity and drove clonal T-cell expansion. Three dose-escalation patients achieved partial responses, one with hepatocellular carcinoma and two with cutaneous melanoma. Prior anti-PD-1, anti-PD-L1 or anti-CTLA-4 therapy was permitted, and approximately 40% of dose-escalation patients had received checkpoint inhibitors.

Points the paper makes about the study in general: At doses of 0.1 to 3.0 mg/kg, clonal expansion of both CD4+ and CD8+ T cells in blood was seen between baseline and week 6. After ivuxolimab, expanded clones were on average more numerous among CD8+ T cells than among CD4+ T cells. Partial responders in the 0.1-3.0 mg/kg groups had among the lowest normalized peripheral clonal expansion, especially among CD8+ T cells. Antigen specificity was not determined for the clonally expanded peripheral T cells. Low levels of normalized T-cell clonal expansion were also shown by some nonresponding patients.

Genomic DNA was extracted from sorted cells for sequencing of the TCRbeta CDR3 region. The immunoSEQ Assay was used to sequence the TCRbeta CDR3 regions. In its TCRdb copy, this immuneACCESS table keeps in-frame sequences only and misses some clones. Where compared with another copy, unresolved V genes explain less than half of these, and the others have no known cause. The sample profile shows around 70,000 clones; 85% of them were found once. The ten largest clones take up 1.5% to 2% of the sample. Notes on this clone: There is no known antigen for this receptor. Base-call qualities are not available, and no considerably larger clone is one nucleotide away.

The CDR3 runs 17 amino acids, cysteine and phenylalanine included. The entry retains the CDR3 DNA only, 51 bases that are in frame from base 1. Sequences SGHDT (CDR1) and YYEEEE (CDR2) are obtained from the germline V gene. At the junction V is shortened by 3 bases and J by 0 bases, with 15 bases in between. Patients with autoimmune disease history or receiving systemic immunosuppression were excluded from the trial. Peripheral blood for TCR sequencing was collected from all dose cohorts at baseline, on cycle 4 day 1, and on cycle 7 day 1. The samples were taken from a phase I, first-in-human, multicenter, open-label dose-escalation trial of ivuxolimab. Adults with locally advanced or metastatic head and neck squamous cell, hepatocellular, melanoma or renal cell carcinoma were enrolled in the trial. CD4+ and CD8+ T cells were sorted separately from peripheral blood before TCR sequencing.

The sequence is built from TRBV5-6 and TRBJ2-2; no confident D gene assignment can be made. The clonotype originates from an adult with an advanced solid tumor such as melanoma, head and neck, liver or kidney cancer. Sequencing was performed on CD4+ or CD8+ T cells sorted from blood, taken in a trial of the OX40 agonist ivuxolimab. DNA sequence: TGTGCCAGCAGCTCCTTTGGTCTGTTCGCGAACACCGGGGAGCTGTTTTTT. Its protein product is CASSSFGLFANTGELFF.